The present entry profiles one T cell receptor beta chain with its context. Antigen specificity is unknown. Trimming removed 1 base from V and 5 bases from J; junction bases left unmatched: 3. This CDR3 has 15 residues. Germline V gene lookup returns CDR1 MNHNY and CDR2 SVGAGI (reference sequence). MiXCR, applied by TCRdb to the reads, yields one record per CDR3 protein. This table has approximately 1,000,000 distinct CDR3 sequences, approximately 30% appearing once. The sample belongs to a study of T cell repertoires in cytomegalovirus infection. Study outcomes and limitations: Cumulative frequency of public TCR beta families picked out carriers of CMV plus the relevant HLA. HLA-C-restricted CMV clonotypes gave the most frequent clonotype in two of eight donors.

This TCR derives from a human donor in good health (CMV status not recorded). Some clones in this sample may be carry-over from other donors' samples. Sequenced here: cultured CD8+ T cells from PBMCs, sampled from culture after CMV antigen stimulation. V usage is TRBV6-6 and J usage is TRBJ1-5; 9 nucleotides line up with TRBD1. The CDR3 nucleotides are TGTGCCAGCAGTTACTTACAGGGGGCCGATCAGCCCCAGCATTTT. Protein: CASSYLQGADQPQHF.